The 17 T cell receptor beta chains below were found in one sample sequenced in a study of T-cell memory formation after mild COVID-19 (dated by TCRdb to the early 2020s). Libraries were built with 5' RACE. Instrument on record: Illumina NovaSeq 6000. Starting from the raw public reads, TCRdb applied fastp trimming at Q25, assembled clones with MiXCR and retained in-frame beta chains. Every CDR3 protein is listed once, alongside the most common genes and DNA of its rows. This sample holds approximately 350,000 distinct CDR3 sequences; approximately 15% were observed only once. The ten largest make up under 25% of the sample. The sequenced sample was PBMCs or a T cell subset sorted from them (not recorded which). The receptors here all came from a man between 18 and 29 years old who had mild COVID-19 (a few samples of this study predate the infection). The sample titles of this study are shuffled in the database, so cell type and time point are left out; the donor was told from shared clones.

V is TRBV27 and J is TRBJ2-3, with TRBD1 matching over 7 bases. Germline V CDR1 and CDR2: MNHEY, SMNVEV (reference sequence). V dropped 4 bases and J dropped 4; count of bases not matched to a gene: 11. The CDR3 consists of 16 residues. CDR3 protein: CASSSLDRLGADTQYF. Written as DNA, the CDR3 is TGTGCCAGCAGTTCCTTGGACAGGCTCGGGGCAGATACGCAGTATTTT.

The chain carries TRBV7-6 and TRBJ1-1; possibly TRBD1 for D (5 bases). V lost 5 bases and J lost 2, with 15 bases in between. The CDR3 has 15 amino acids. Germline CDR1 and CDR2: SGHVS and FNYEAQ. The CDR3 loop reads CASSKLSGFNTEAFF. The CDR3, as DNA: TGTGCCAGCAGCAAACTCTCAGGGTTTAACACTGAAGCTTTCTTT.

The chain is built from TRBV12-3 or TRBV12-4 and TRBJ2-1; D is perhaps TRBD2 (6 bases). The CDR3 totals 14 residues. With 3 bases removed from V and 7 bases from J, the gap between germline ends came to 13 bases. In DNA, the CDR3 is TGTGCCAGCAGTTTCTGGGACGGAGGGAATGAGCAGTTCTTC. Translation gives CASSFWDGGNEQFF.

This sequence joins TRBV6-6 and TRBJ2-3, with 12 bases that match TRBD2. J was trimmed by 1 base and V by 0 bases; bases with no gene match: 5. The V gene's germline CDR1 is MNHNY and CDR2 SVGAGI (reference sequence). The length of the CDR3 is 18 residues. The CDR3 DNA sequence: TGTGCCAGCAGTTACTCCGGACTAGCGGGGTGGCGCACAGATACGCAGTATTTT. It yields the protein CASSYSGLAGWRTDTQYF.

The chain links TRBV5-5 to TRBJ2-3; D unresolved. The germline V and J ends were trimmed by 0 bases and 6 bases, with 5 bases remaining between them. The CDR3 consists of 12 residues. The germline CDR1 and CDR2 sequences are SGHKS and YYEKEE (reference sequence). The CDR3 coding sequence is TGTGCCAGCAGCTTGGGGCAGGATACGCAGTATTTT. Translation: CASSLGQDTQYF.

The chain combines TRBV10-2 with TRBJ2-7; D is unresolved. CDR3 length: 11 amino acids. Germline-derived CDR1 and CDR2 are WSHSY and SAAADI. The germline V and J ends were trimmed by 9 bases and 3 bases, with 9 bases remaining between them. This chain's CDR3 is CASLDGYEQYF. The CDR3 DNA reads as TGCGCCAGTTTGGACGGCTACGAGCAGTACTTC.

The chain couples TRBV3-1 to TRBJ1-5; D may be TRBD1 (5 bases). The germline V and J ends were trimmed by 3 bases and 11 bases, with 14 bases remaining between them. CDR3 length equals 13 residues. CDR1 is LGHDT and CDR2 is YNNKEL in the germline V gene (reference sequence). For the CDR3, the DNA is TGTGCCAGCAGCCAGTCCCCTAGGGGAGCCCAGCATTTT. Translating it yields CASSQSPRGAQHF. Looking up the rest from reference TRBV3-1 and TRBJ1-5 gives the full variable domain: DTAVSQTPKYLVTQMGNDKSIKCEQNLGHDTMYWYKQDSKKFLKIMFSYNNKELIINETVPNRFSPKSPDKAHLNLHINSLELGDSAVYFCASSQSPRGAQHFGDGTRLSIL.

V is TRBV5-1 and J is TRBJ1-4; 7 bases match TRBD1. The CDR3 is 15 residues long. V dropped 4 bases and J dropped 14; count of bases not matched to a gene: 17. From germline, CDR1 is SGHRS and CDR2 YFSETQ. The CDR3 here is CASSDQGDSETRLFF. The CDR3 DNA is TGCGCCAGCAGCGACCAGGGGGACAGCGAAACTAGGCTGTTTTTT.

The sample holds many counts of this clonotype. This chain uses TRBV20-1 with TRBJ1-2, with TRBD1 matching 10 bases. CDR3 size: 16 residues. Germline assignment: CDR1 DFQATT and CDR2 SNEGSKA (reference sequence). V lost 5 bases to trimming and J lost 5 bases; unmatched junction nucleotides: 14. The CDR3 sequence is CSALWAQTGGKYGYTF. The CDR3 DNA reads TGCAGTGCTCTCTGGGCCCAGACAGGGGGCAAGTATGGCTACACCTTC.

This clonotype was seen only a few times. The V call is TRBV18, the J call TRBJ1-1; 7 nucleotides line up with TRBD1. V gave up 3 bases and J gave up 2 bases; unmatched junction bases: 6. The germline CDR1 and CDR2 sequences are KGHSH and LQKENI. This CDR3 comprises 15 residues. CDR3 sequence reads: CASSPFGTVNTEAFF. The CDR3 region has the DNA TGTGCCAGCTCACCCTTCGGGACAGTTAACACTGAAGCTTTCTTT.

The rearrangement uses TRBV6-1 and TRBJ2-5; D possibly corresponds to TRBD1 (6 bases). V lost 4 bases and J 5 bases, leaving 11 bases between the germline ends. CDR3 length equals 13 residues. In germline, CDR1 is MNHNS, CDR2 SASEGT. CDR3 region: CASSAGARETQYF. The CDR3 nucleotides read TGTGCCAGCAGTGCAGGGGCAAGGGAGACCCAGTACTTC.

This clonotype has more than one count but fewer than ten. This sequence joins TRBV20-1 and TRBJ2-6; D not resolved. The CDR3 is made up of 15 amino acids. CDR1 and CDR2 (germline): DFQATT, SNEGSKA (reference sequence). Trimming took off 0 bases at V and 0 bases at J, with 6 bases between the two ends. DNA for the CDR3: TGCAGTGCTAGAGACGCGTTCTCTGGGGCCAACGTCCTGACTTTC. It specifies CSARDAFSGANVLTF.

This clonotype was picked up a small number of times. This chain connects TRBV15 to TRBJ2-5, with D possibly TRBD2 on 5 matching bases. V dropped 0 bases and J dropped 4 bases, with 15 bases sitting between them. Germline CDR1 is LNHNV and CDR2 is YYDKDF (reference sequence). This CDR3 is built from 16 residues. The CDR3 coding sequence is TGTGCCACCAGCAGAGAGACCGTCAACCGGGGAGAGACCCAGTACTTC. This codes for CATSRETVNRGETQYF.

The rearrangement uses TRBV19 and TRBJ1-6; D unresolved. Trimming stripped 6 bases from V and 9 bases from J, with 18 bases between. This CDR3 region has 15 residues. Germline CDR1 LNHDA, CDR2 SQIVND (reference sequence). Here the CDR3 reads CASSPYGVIGSPLHF. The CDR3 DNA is TGTGCCAGTAGCCCCTACGGAGTCATCGGTTCACCCCTCCACTTT.

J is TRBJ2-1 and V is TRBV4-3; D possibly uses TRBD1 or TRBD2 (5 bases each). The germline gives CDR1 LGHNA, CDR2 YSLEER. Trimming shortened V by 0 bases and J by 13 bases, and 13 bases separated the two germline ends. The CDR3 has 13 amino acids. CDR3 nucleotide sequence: TGCGCCAGCAGCCAAGATCCGGGGCCGCCACAGTTCTTC. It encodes CASSQDPGPPQFF.

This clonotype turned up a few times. CDR3 residues: CASVGVANEKLFF. CDR3 coding DNA: TGCGCCAGCGTCGGGGTGGCTAATGAAAAACTGTTTTTT. This chain joins TRBV10-2 and TRBJ1-4, with D unresolved. Trimming took off 8 bases at V and 3 bases at J, with 10 bases between the two ends. The CDR3 consists of 13 residues. Germline CDR1 WSHSY, CDR2 SAAADI.

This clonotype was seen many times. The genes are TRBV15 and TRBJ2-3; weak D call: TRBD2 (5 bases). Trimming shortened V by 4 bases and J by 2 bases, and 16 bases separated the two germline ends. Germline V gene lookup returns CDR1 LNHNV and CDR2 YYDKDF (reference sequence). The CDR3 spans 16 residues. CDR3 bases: TGTGCCACCAGCACTGGGAGCGGAGGCCTCACAGATACGCAGTATTTT. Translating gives CATSTGSGGLTDTQYF.